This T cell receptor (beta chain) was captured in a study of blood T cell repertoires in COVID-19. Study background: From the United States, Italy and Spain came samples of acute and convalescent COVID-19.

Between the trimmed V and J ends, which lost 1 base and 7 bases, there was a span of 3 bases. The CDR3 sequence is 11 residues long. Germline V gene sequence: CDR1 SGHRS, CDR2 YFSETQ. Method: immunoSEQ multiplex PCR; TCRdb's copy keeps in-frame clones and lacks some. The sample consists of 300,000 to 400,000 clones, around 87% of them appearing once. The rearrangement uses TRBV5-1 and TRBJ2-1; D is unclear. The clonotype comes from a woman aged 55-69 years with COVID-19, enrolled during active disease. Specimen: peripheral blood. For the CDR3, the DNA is TGCGCCAGCAGCTTGTTAAATGAGCAGTTCTTC. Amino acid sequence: CASSLLNEQFF.